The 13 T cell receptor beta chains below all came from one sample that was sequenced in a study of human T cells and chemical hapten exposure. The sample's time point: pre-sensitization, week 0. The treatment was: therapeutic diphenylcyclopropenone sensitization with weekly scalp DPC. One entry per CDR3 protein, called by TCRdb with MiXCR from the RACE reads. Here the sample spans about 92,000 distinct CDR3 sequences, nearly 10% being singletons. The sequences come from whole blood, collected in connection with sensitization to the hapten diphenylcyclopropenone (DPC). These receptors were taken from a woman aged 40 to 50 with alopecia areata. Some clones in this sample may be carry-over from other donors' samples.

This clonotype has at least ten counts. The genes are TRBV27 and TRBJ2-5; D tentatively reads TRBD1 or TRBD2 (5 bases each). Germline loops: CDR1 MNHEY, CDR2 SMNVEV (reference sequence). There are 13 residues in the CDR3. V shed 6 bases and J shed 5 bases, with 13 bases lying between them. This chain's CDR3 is CASSRDGWETQYF. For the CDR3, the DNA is TGTGCCAGCAGCAGGGACGGATGGGAGACCCAGTACTTC.

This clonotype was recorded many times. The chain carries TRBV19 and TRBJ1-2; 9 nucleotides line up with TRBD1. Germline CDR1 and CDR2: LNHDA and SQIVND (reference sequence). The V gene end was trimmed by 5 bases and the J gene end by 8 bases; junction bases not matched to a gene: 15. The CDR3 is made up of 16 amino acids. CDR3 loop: CASSFLLQGAQYGYTF. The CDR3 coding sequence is TGTGCCAGTAGTTTCCTATTACAGGGGGCGCAATACGGCTACACCTTC.

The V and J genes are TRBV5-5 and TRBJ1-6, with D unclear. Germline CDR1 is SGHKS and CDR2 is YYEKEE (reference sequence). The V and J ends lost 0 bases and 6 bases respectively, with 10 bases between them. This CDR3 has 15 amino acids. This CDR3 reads CASSLELLGNSPLHF. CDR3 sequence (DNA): TGTGCCAGCAGCTTGGAGCTCCTGGGTAATTCACCCCTCCACTTT.

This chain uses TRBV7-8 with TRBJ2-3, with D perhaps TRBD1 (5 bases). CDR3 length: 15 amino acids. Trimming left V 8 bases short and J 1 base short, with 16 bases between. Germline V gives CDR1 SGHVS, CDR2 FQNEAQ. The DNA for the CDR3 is TGTGCCAGCGACAGCGTCCGGAGACGCACAGATACGCAGTATTTT. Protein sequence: CASDSVRRRTDTQYF.

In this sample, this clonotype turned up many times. The CDR3 DNA sequence: TGTGCCAGCAGCCAAGAAAGAGCGGGGGGTCATCCTAGCTCCTACGAGCAGTACTTC. This gives the protein CASSQERAGGHPSSYEQYF. V and J are TRBV3-1 and TRBJ2-7, with TRBD2 identical over 9 bases. With 0 bases clipped from V and 0 bases from J, the junction kept 12 bases outside the gene matches. The CDR3 is 19 amino acids. CDR1 is LGHDT and CDR2 is YNNKEL in the germline V gene (reference sequence).

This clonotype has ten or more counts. The CDR3 bases are TGTGCCAGCAAAAGAGGGGGACAGGGAACCTATGGCTACACCTTC. This codes for CASKRGGQGTYGYTF. The chain has TRBV27 and TRBJ1-2; 9 nucleotides agree with TRBD1. The J segment lost 4 bases and the V segment lost 7 bases, leaving 10 bases of the junction unmatched. The CDR3 has 15 residues. Germline CDR1 is MNHEY and CDR2 is SMNVEV (reference sequence).

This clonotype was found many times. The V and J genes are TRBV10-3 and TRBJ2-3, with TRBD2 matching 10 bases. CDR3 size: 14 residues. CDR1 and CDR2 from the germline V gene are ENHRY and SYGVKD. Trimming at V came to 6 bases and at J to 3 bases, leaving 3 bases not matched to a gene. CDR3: CAIRLAGKTDTQYF. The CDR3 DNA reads TGTGCCATCAGACTAGCGGGGAAGACAGATACGCAGTATTTT.

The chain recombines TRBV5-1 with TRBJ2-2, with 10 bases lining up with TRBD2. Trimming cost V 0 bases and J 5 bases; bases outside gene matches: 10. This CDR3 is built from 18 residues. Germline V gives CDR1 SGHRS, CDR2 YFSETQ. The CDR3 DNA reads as TGCGCCAGCAGCTTGGTTCCAGCGGGGGGGCCGGGGACCGGGGAGCTGTTTTTT. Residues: CASSLVPAGGPGTGELFF. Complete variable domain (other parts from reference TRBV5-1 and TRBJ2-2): KAGVTQTPRYLIKTRGQQVTLSCSPISGHRSVSWYQQTPGQGLQFLFEYFSETQRNKGNFPGRFSGRQFSNSRSEMNVSTLELGDSALYLCASSLVPAGGPGTGELFFGEGSRLTVL.

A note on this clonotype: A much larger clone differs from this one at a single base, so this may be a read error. The CDR3 protein is CTSSLPGGHLYEQYF. CDR3 nucleotide sequence: TGTACCAGCAGCCTCCCTGGGGGACACCTCTACGAGCAGTACTTC. The J gene is TRBJ2-7, the V gene TRBV11-2, with D possibly matching TRBD1 (6 bases). Germline V gives CDR1 SGHAT, CDR2 FQNNGV. The CDR3 is 15 residues long.

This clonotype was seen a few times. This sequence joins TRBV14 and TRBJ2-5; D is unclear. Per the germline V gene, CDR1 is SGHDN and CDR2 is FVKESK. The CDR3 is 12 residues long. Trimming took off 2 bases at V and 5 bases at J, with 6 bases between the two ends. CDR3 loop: CASSQLGETQYF. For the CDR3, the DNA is TGTGCCAGCAGCCAACTCGGGGAGACCCAGTACTTC.

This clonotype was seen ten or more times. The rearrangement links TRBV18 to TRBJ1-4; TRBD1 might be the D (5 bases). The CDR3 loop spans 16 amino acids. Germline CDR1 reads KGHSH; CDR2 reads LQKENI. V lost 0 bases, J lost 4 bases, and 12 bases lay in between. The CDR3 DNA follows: TGTGCCAGCTCACCACCCAGCCAGGGCGATAATGAAAAACTGTTTTTT. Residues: CASSPPSQGDNEKLFF.

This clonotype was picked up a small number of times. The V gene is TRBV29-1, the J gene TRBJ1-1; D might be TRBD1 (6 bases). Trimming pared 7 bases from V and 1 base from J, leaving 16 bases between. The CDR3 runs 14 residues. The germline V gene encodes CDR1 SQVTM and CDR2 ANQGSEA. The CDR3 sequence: CSAEGQLKNTEAFF. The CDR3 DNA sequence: TGCAGCGCCGAAGGACAGTTAAAGAACACTGAAGCTTTCTTT.

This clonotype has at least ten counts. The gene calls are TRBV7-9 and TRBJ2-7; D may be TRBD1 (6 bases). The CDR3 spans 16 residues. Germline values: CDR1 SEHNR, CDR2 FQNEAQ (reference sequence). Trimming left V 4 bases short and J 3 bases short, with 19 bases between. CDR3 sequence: CASSSHLIGTIYEQYF. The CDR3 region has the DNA TGTGCCAGCAGCTCTCACTTAATAGGGACAATCTACGAGCAGTACTTC.